The T cell receptor beta chain described here comes from a study of Graves' ophthalmopathy and Graves' hyperthyroidism. The wider study: The collection of peripheral blood took place at initial diagnosis, before any treatment.

Hyperthyroidism is called stable when no ophthalmopathy develops within 18 months of follow-up. Recruitment covered hyperthyroidism patients aged 18 to 65 whose new diagnosis was of under 2 months' duration. Physicians reached a diagnosis by relying on clinical symptoms, serum thyroxine, TRAb, thyroid ultrasound and orbital computed tomography. RNA transcripts served as template for amplifying TCR beta CDR3 sequences. An opening RT-PCR round employed HTBI primers and preceded a second-round multiplex PCR. TCRdb re-derived calls from the multiplex PCR reads in MiXCR, one entry per CDR3 protein. The sample gives some 370,000 distinct CDR3 sequences, about 17% of which show up once; 2% to 2.5% is in the top ten. V was clipped by 8 bases and J by 3 bases; unmatched bases: 4. CDR1 is MDHEN and CDR2 is SYDVKM in the germline V gene. CDR3 size: 13 residues. This clonotype was observed many times.

This chain joins TRBV28 and TRBJ2-4, with TRBD1 matching 7 bases. Sequencing was performed on peripheral blood. The sequence was obtained from an adult woman with stable Graves' hyperthyroidism. The chain's CDR3 is CASATGVKNIQYF. The CDR3 DNA follows: TGTGCCAGCGCCACAGGGGTCAAAAACATTCAGTACTTC.